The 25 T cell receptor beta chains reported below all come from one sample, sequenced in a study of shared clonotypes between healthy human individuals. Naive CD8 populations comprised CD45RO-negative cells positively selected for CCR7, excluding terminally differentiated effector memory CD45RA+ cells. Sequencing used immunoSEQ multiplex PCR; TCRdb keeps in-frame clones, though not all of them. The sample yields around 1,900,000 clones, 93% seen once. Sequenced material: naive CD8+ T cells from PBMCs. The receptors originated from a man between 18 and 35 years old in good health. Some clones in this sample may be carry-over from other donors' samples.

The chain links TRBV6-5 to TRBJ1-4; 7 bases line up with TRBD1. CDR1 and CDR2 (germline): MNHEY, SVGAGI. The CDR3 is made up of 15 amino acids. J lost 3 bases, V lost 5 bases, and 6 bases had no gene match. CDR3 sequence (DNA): TGTGCCAGCAGTATTCACAGGGGCCCTAATGAAAAACTGTTTTTT. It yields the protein CASSIHRGPNEKLFF.

The CDR3 loop is CASSFGPRAEAFF. Here the CDR3 DNA reads TGTGCCAGCAGTTTCGGCCCGAGGGCTGAAGCTTTCTTT. The genes are TRBV28 and TRBJ1-1; unclear D gene. The CDR3 runs to 13 residues. Trimming cost V 3 bases and J 6 bases, with 11 bases left between them. Looked up from germline, CDR1 is MDHEN and CDR2 is SYDVKM.

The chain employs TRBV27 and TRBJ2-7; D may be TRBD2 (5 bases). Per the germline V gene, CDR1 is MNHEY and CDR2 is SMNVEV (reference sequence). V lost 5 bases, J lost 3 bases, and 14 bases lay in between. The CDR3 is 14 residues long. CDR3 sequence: CASSMDGVLYEQYF. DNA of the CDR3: TGTGCCAGCAGTATGGACGGGGTGCTCTACGAGCAGTACTTC.

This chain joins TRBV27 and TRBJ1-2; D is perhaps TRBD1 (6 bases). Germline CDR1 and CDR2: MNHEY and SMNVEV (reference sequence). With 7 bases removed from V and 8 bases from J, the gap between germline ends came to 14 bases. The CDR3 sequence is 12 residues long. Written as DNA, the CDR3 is TGTGCCAGCAAGAGGGGGTCGGGCGGCTACACCTTC. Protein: CASKRGSGGYTF.

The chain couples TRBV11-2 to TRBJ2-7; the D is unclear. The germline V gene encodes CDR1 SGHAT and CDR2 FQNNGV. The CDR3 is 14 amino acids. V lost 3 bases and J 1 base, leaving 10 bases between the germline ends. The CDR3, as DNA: TGTGCCAGCAGCTTCGGGTCCAGATCCTACGAGCAGTACTTC. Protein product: CASSFGSRSYEQYF.

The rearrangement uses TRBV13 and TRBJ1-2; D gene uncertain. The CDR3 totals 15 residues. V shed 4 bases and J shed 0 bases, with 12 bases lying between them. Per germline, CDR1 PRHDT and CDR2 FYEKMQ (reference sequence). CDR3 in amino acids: CASSSAGNPNYGYTF. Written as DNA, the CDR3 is TGTGCCAGCAGCTCCGCAGGAAATCCTAACTATGGCTACACCTTC.

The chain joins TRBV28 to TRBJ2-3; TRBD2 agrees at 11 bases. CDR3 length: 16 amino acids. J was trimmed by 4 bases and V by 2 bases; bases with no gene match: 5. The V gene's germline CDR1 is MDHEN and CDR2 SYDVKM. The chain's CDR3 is CASSLSTSGSADTQYF. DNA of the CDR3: TGTGCCAGCAGTTTAAGTACTAGCGGGAGTGCAGATACGCAGTATTTT.

The CDR3 nucleotides read TGTGCCAGCAGACCGACAGTCGAGTGGGTTGCCGGGGAGCTGTTTTTT. Translated: CASRPTVEWVAGELFF. The chain couples TRBV7-8 to TRBJ2-2; perhaps TRBD1 as D (5 bases). Germline assignment: CDR1 SGHVS and CDR2 FQNEAQ. Trimming took 6 bases from V and 6 from J, leaving 20 bases between them. The CDR3 loop spans 16 amino acids.

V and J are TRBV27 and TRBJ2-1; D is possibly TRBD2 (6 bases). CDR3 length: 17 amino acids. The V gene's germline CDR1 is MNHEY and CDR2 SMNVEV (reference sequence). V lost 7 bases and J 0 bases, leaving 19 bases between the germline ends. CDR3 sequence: CASTTRGAGSSYNEQFF. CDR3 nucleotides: TGTGCCAGCACGACAAGGGGTGCCGGGAGCTCCTACAATGAGCAGTTCTTC.

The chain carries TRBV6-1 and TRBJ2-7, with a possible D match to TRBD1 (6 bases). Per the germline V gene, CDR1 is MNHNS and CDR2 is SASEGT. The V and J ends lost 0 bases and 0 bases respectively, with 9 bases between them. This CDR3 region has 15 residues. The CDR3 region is CASSEAQGYSYEQYF. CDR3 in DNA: TGTGCCAGCAGTGAAGCCCAGGGGTACTCCTACGAGCAGTACTTC.

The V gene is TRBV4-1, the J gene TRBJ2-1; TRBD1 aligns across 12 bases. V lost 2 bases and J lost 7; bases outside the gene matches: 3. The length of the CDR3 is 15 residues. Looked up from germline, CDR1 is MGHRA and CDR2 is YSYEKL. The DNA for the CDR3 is TGCGCCAGCAGCCAACCGGGACAGGGGGCAAATGAGCAGTTCTTC. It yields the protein CASSQPGQGANEQFF.

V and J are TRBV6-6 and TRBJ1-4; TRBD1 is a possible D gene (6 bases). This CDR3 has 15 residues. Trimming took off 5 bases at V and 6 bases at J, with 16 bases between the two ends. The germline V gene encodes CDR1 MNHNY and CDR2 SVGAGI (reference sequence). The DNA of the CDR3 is TGTGCCAGCAGTACCTGGGGGCCGAAGGATGAAAAACTGTTTTTT. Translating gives CASSTWGPKDEKLFF.

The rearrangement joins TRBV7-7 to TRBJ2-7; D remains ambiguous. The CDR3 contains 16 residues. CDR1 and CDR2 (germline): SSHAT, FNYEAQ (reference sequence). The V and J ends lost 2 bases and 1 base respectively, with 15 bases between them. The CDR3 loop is CASSLIWCRLSYEQYF. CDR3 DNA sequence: TGTGCCAGCAGCTTAATTTGGTGTCGGTTATCCTACGAGCAGTACTTC.

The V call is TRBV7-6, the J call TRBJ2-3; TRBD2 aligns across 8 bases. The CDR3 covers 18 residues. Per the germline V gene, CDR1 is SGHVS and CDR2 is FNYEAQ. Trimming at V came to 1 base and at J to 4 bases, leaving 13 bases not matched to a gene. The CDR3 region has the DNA TGTGCCAGCAGCTTAGTCCTACTAGCGGAGGGAAGCGCAGATACGCAGTATTTT. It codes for CASSLVLLAEGSADTQYF.

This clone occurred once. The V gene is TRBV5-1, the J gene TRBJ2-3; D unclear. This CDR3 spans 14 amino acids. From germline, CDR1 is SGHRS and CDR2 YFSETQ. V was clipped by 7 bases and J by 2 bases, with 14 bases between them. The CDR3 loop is CASQLWVSTDTQYF. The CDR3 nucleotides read TGCGCCAGCCAACTGTGGGTTTCCACAGATACGCAGTATTTT.

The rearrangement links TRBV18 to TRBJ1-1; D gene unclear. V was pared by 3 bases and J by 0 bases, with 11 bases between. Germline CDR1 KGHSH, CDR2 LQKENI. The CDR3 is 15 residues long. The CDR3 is CASSPTAELNTEAFF. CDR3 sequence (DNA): TGTGCCAGCTCACCCACCGCCGAATTGAACACTGAAGCTTTCTTT.

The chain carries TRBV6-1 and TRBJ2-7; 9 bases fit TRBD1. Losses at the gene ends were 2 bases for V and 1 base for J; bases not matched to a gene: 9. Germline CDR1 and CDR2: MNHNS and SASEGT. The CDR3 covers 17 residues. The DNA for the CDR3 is TGTGCCAGCAGTGAACGGACAGGGGTATTGAGGTCCTACGAGCAGTACTTC. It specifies CASSERTGVLRSYEQYF.

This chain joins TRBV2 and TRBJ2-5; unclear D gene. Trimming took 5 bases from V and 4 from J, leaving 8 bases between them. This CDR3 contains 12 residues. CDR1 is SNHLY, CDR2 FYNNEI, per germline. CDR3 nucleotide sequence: TGTGCCAGCAGTTTTCTAGGAGAGACCCAGTACTTC. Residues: CASSFLGETQYF.

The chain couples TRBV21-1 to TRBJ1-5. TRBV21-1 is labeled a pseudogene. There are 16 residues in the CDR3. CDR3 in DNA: TGTGCCAGCAGCAAAGGCACGGCGGAAAGGAATGAGCCCCAGCATTTT. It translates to CASSKGTAERNEPQHF.

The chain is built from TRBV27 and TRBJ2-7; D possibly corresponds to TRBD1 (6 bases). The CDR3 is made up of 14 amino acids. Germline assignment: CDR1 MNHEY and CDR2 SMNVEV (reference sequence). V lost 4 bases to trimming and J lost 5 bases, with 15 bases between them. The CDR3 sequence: CASSSHRVVHEQYF. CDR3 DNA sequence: TGTGCCAGCAGTTCTCACAGGGTAGTCCACGAGCAGTACTTC.

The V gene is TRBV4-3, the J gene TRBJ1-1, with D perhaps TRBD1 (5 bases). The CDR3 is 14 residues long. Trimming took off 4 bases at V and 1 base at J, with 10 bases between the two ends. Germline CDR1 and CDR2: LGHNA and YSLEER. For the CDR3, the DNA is TGCGCCAGCAGCCCTGAGCAGGGGAACACTGAAGCTTTCTTT. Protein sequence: CASSPEQGNTEAFF.

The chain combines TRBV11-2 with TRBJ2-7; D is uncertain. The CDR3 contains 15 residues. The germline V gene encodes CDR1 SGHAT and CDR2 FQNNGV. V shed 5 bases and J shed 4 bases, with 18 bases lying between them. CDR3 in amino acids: CASSLLRALKYEQYF. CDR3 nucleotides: TGTGCCAGCAGCCTCCTCCGGGCCTTAAAGTACGAGCAGTACTTC.

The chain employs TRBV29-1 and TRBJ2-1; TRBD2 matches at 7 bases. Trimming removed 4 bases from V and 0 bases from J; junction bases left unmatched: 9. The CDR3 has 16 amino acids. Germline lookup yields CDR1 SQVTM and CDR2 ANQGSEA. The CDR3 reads CSVGGGRGPSYNEQFF. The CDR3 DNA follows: TGCAGCGTTGGAGGCGGGAGAGGACCCTCCTACAATGAGCAGTTCTTC.

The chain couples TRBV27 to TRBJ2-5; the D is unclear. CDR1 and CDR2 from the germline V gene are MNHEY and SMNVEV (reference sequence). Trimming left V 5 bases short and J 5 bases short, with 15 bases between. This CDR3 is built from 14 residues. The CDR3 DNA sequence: TGTGCCAGCAGTCACATCGCGAGACGGGAGACCCAGTACTTC. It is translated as CASSHIARRETQYF.

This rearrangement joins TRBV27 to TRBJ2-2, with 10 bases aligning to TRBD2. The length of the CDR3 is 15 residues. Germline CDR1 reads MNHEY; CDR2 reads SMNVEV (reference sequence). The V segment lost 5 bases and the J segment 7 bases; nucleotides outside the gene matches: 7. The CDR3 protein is CASSPGTSVFGELFF. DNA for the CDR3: TGTGCCAGCAGTCCCGGGACTAGCGTGTTCGGGGAGCTGTTTTTT.